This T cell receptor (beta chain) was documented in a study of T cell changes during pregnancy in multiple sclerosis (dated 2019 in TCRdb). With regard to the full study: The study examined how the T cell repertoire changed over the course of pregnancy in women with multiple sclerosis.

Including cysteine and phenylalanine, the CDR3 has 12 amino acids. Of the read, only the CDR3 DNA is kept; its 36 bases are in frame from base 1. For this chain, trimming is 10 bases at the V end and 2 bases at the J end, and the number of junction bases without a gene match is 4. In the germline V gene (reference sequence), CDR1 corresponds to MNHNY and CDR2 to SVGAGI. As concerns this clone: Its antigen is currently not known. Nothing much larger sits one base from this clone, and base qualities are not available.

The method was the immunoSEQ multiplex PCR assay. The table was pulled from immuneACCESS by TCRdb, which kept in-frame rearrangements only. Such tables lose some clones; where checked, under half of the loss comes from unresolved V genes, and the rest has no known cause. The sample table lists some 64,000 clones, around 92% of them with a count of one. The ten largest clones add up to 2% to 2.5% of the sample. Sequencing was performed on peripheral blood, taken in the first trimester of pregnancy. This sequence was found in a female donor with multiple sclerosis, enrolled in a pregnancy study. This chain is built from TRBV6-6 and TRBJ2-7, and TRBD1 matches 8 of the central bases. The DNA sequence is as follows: TGTGCCACCGGGACAGGTACCTACGAGCAGTACTTC. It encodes CATGTGTYEQYF.